The present TCR beta chain was sequenced within a study of blood T cell repertoires in COVID-19. The germline V gene encodes CDR1 MDHEN and CDR2 SYDVKM. V was trimmed by 2 bases and J by 1 base, leaving 11 bases between them. This CDR3 has 15 amino acids. Per the study methods: Reference gene primers were amplified, and this amplification served to estimate nucleated cell counts. Repertoires were generated with immunoSEQ multiplex PCR, while TCRdb's copy carries only in-frame clones and drops some. The D gene and trimming were derived from the DNA, and the V and J assignments and clone size from that table. This sample carries more than 95,000 clones, about 79% of them seen once, and the ten largest clones take approximately 3.3%. With regard to this clone: The sample carries other DNA sequences with the same CDR3.

The receptor's source is a woman older than 75 with active or convalescent COVID-19. The chain combines TRBV28 with TRBJ2-5, with a tentative D call TRBD2 (5 bases). The sample consisted of peripheral blood. The CDR3 reads CASSLGGGLQETQYF. CDR3 sequence (DNA): TGTGCCAGCAGTTTAGGAGGCGGGCTCCAAGAGACCCAGTACTTC.